Each of the 5 T cell receptor beta chains below was sequenced from the same sample in a study of shared clonotypes between healthy human individuals. Measured with immunoSEQ multiplex PCR; TCRdb has only the in-frame clones, and not every one. Counted here are some 2,100,000 clones, roughly 91% occurring once; the ten biggest clones make up 1.5% to 2%. Positively selected for CCR7, the CD45RO-negative cells used as naive CD8 cells excluded terminally differentiated effector memory CD45RA+ cells. The material sequenced was naive CD8+ T cells from PBMCs. The source is a young man in good health. Some clones in this sample may be carry-over from other donors' samples.

V usage is TRBV10-3 and J usage is TRBJ1-1; possible D gene TRBD1, 5 bases. CDR1 ENHRY and CDR2 SYGVKD come from the germline V gene. This CDR3 region has 17 residues. The V end was cut by 2 bases, the J end by 1 base, with 17 bases between. This chain's CDR3 is CAISETQDLRENTEAFF. CDR3 nucleotide sequence: TGTGCCATCAGTGAGACACAGGACCTAAGAGAGAACACTGAAGCTTTCTTT.

The chain links TRBV11-2 to TRBJ2-6; D possibly uses TRBD1 or TRBD2 (5 bases each). V was trimmed by 5 bases and J by 3 bases, leaving 11 bases between them. Germline V gives CDR1 SGHAT, CDR2 FQNNGV. The CDR3 sequence is 15 residues long. In nucleotides, the CDR3 is TGTGCCAGCAGCCCCTGGGGGTTTGGGGCCAACGTCCTGACTTTC. Translating it yields CASSPWGFGANVLTF.

The chain combines TRBV19 with TRBJ2-7; 8 positions agree with TRBD2. CDR3 length: 12 residues. The J segment lost 3 bases and the V segment lost 10 bases, leaving 5 bases of the junction unmatched. Germline V gives CDR1 LNHDA, CDR2 SQIVND (reference sequence). For the CDR3, the DNA is TGTGCCACCCGAAGCGGGAGCTACGAGCAGTACTTC. Residues: CATRSGSYEQYF. Full variable domain (outside the CDR3, taken from reference TRBV19 and TRBJ2-7): DGGITQSPKYLFRKEGQNVTLSCEQNLNHDAMYWYRQDPGQGLRLIYYSQIVNDFQKGDIAEGYSVSREKKESFPLTVTSAQKNPTAFYLCATRSGSYEQYFGPGTRLTVT.

This chain links TRBV29-1 with TRBJ2-1; D call uncertain. V lost 0 bases to trimming and J lost 3 bases, with 6 bases between them. Germline lookup yields CDR1 SQVTM and CDR2 ANQGSEA. The CDR3 totals 13 residues. The CDR3 sequence is CSVEDGYYNEQFF. The DNA of the CDR3 is TGCAGCGTTGAAGATGGGTACTACAATGAGCAGTTCTTC.

The chain has TRBV28 and TRBJ2-5; 7 positions match TRBD1. This CDR3 contains 14 residues. Germline V lookup: CDR1 MDHEN, CDR2 SYDVKM. Unmatched junction bases numbered 14, after V lost 5 bases and J lost 11 bases. As DNA, the CDR3 is TGTGCCAGCAGTCCCAATTACAGGGGTCTGGGGCAGTACTTC. Protein sequence: CASSPNYRGLGQYF.